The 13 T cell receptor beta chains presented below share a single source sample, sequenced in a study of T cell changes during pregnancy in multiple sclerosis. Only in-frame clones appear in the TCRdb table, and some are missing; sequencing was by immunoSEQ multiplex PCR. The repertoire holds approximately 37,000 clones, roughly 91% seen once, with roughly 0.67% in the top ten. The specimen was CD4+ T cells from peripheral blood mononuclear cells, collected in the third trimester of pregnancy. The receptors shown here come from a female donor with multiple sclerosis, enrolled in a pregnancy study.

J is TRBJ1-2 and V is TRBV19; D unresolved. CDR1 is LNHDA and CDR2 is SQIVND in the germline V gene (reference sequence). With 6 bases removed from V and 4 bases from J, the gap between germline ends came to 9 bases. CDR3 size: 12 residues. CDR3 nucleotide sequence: TGTGCCAGTAGGCGTGTTTCCTATGGCTACACCTTC. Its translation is CASRRVSYGYTF. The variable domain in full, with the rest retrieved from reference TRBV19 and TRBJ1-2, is DGGITQSPKYLFRKEGQNVTLSCEQNLNHDAMYWYRQDPGQGLRLIYYSQIVNDFQKGDIAEGYSVSREKKESFPLTVTSAQKNPTAFYLCASRRVSYGYTFGSGTRLTVV.

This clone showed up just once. The CDR3 sequence: CSVGESNQPQHF. The CDR3 nucleotides read TGCAGCGTTGGGGAGAGCAATCAGCCCCAGCATTTT. The chain has TRBV29-1 and TRBJ1-5; D unclear. The CDR3 is made up of 12 amino acids. Trimming shortened V by 4 bases and J by 1 base, and 5 bases separated the two germline ends. Per the germline V gene, CDR1 is SQVTM and CDR2 is ANQGSEA.

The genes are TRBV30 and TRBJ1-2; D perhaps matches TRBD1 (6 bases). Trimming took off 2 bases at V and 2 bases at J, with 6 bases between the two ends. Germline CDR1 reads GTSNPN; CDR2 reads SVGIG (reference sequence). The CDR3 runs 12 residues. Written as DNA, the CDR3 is TGTGCCTGGAGTAGGGGGAACTATGGCTACACCTTC. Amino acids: CAWSRGNYGYTF.

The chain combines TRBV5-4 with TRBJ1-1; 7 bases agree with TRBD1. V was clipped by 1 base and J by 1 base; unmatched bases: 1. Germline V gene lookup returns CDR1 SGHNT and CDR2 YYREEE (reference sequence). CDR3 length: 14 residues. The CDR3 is CASSLTGANTEAFF. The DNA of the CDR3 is TGTGCCAGCAGCTTGACAGGGGCGAACACTGAAGCTTTCTTT.

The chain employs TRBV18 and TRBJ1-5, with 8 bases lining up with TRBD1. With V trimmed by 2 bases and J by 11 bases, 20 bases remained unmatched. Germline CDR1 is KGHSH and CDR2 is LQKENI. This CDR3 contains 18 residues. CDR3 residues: CASSPVQAGGLMTAAQHF. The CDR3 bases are TGTGCCAGCTCACCAGTTCAGGCAGGGGGCCTAATGACGGCGGCCCAGCATTTT.

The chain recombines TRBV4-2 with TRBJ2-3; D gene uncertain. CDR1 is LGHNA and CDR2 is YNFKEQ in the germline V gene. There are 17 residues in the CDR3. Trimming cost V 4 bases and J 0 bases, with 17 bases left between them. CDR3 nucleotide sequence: TGTGCCAGCAGCCCAACCCTCGCGGCCCAGAGCACAGATACGCAGTATTTT. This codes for CASSPTLAAQSTDTQYF.

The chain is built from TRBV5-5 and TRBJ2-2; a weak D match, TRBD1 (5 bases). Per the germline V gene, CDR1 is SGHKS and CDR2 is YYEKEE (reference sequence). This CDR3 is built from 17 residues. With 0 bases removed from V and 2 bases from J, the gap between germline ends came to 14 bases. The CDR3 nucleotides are TGTGCCAGCAGCTTGGCGATAGGAAGGACAAACACCGGGGAGCTGTTTTTT. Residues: CASSLAIGRTNTGELFF. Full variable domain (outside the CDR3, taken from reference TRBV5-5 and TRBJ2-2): DAGVTQSPTHLIKTRGQQVTLRCSPISGHKSVSWYQQVLGQGPQFIFQYYEKEERGRGNFPDRFSARQFPNYSSELNVNALLLGDSALYLCASSLAIGRTNTGELFFGEGSRLTVL.

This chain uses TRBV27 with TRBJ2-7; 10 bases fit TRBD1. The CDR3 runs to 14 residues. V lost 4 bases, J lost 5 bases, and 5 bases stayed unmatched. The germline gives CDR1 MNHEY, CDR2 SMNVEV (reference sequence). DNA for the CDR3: TGTGCCAGCAGTTCCGGGACAGGGGTTCACGAGCAGTACTTC. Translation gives CASSSGTGVHEQYF.

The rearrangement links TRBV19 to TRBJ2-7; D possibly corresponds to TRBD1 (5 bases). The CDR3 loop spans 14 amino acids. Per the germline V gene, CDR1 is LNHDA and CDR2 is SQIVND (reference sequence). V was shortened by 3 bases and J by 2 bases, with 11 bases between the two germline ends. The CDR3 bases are TGTGCCAGTAGTATCCAGGGAATCACCTACGAGCAGTACTTC. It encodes CASSIQGITYEQYF.

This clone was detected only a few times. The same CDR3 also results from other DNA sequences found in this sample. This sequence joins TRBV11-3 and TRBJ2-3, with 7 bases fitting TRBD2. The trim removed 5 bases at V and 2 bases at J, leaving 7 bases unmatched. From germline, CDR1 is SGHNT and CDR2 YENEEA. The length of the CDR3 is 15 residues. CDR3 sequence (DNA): TGTGCCAGCAGCCCGGGGGGAGGCCCCACAGATACGCAGTATTTT. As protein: CASSPGGGPTDTQYF.

This CDR3 is CASSQDMGSSDTQYF. The CDR3 nucleotides are TGTGCCAGCAGCCAAGATATGGGCAGTTCAGATACGCAGTATTTT. This rearrangement joins TRBV4-2 to TRBJ2-3; no definite D call. Between the trimmed V and J ends, which lost 0 bases and 4 bases, there was a span of 11 bases. The CDR3 is 15 amino acids. CDR1 is LGHNA, CDR2 YNFKEQ, per germline.

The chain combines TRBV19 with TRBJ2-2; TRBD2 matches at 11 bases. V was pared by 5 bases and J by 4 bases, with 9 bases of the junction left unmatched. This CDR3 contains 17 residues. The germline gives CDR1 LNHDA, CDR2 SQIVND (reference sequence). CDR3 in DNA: TGTGCCAGTAGTTTCACCGGGACTAGCGGAGGCACCGGGGAGCTGTTTTTT. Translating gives CASSFTGTSGGTGELFF.

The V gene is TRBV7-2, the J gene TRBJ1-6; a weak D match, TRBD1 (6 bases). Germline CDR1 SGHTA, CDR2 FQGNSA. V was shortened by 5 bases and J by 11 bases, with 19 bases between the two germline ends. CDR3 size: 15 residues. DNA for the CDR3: TGTGCCAGCAGCGCCGCCCTCCTCGGGGGGCCACCCCTCCACTTT. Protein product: CASSAALLGGPPLHF.